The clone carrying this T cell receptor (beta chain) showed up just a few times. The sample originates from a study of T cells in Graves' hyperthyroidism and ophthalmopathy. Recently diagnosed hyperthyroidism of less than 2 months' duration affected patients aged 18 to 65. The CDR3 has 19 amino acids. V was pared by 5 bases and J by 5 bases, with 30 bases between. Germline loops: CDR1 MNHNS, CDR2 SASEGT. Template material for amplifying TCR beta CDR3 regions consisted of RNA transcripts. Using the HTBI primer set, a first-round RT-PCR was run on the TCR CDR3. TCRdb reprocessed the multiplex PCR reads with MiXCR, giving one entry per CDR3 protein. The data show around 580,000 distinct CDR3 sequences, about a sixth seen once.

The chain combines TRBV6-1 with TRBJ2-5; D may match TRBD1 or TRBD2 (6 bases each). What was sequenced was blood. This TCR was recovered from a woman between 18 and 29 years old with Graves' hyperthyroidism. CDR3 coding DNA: TGTGCCAGCAGTTCTATCCGGGGGCCCGTAGGGTCATCCGTGGAGACCCAGTACTTC. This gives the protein CASSSIRGPVGSSVETQYF.